These 7 T cell receptor beta chains originate from one sample sequenced in a study of T cells after yellow fever vaccination. TCRdb re-analysed the 5' RACE reads in MiXCR, keeping a single row per CDR3 protein. The sample yields some 600,000 distinct CDR3 sequences, 17% seen once. The source material was PBMCs, sampled 4 to 5 days after the first yellow fever vaccination. All receptors come from a man younger than 35 who received the YFV17D yellow fever vaccine.

This clonotype was detected only a few times. The chain recombines TRBV6-5 with TRBJ2-1; 8 bases line up with TRBD1. The length of the CDR3 is 16 residues. V trimming: 0 bases; J trimming: 2 bases; junction bases outside the gene matches: 3. Germline V gives CDR1 MNHEY, CDR2 SVGAGI. The CDR3 coding sequence is TGTGCCAGCAGTTACTCGATACAGGGGGCCTACAATGAGCAGTTCTTC. This gives the protein CASSYSIQGAYNEQFF.

This clonotype was seen ten or more times. This chain uses TRBV5-1 with TRBJ2-3, with 12 positions matching TRBD2. Per the germline V gene, CDR1 is SGHRS and CDR2 is YFSETQ. The CDR3 spans 18 residues. Unmatched junction bases numbered 8, after V lost 0 bases and J lost 3 bases. This chain's CDR3 is CASSLGPSGGAGTDTQYF. CDR3 nucleotides: TGCGCCAGCAGCTTGGGTCCTAGCGGGGGGGCAGGGACAGATACGCAGTATTTT.

The genes are TRBV6-1 and TRBJ2-7, with a weak D call TRBD1 (6 bases). There are 16 residues in the CDR3. V lost 3 bases and J lost 1, with 16 bases in between. The germline V gene has CDR1 MNHNS and CDR2 SASEGT. The CDR3 DNA is TGTGCCAGCAGTGATGGGCCCTACAGGGCATCCTACGAGCAGTACGTC. It specifies CASSDGPYRASYEQYV.

In its sample, this clonotype was seen many times. This sequence joins TRBV19 and TRBJ2-1; 7 bases are a match to TRBD1. Germline CDR1 reads LNHDA; CDR2 reads SQIVND (reference sequence). The J segment lost 10 bases and the V segment lost 0 bases, leaving 9 bases of the junction unmatched. The CDR3 extends over 15 amino acids. CDR3 sequence reads: CASSIEHRGAGEQFF. CDR3 in DNA: TGTGCCAGTAGTATAGAGCACAGGGGTGCAGGGGAGCAGTTCTTC.

The chain combines TRBV20-1 with TRBJ2-6; tentative D call: TRBD1 (6 bases). The CDR3 loop spans 17 amino acids. The germline V gene has CDR1 DFQATT and CDR2 SNEGSKA (reference sequence). V was trimmed by 3 bases and J by 2 bases, leaving 17 bases between them. DNA of the CDR3: TGCAGTGCTAGTTCCCGGGACAACGTACCTGGGGCCAACGTCCTGACTTTC. This translates into CSASSRDNVPGANVLTF.

This clonotype was picked up many times. The chain recombines TRBV7-9 with TRBJ1-1, with 8 bases fitting TRBD1. With V trimmed by 5 bases and J by 3 bases, 8 bases remained unmatched. The CDR3 is made up of 15 amino acids. Per the germline V gene, CDR1 is SEHNR and CDR2 is FQNEAQ (reference sequence). Here the CDR3 DNA reads TGTGCCAGCAGCACCCGACAGGGGCGAGACACTGAAGCTTTCTTT. Its translation is CASSTRQGRDTEAFF.

This clonotype has more than one count but fewer than ten. The rearrangement links TRBV3-1 to TRBJ2-1, with D tentatively TRBD2 (6 bases). Trimming left V 3 bases short and J 12 bases short, with 18 bases between. Germline CDR1 and CDR2: LGHDT and YNNKEL (reference sequence). The CDR3 totals 14 residues. The CDR3 protein is CASSHAGNLEGQFF. CDR3 in DNA: TGTGCCAGCAGCCACGCGGGAAACTTGGAGGGGCAGTTCTTC.